Shown below are 29 T cell receptor beta chains from a single sample sequenced in a study of cytomegalovirus exposure and HLA in healthy donors (TCRdb year 2017). The library was obtained by the immunoSEQ multiplex PCR assay. For the multiplex PCR, a mixture combining 60 forward primers for TCR Vbeta segments and 13 reverse primers for TCR Jbeta segments was used. The table comes from immuneACCESS by way of TCRdb, which keeps in-frame sequences with V and J called. Part of the clones is missing from these tables; in studies checked, under half for an unresolved V gene and the rest for unknown reasons. In this sample the table shows about 99,000 clones, roughly three quarters of which occur a single time. 3% to 4% of the sample rests with the top ten. What was sequenced was PBMCs. The receptors originated from a male donor in good health and CMV-seropositive.

The V gene is TRBV25-1, the J gene TRBJ1-1; D is possibly TRBD1 (5 bases). The length of the CDR3 is 13 residues. V lost 1 base and J lost 7, with 10 bases in between. Germline V lookup: CDR1 MGHDK, CDR2 SYGVNS. This CDR3 is CASSESGFLEAFF. In nucleotides, the CDR3 is TGTGCCAGCAGTGAATCAGGGTTCCTTGAAGCTTTCTTT.

The chain employs TRBV13 and TRBJ1-1; possible D gene TRBD1, 6 bases. The germline CDR1 and CDR2 sequences are PRHDT and FYEKMQ (reference sequence). Trimming took 1 base from V and 5 from J, leaving 11 bases between them. The CDR3 sequence is 14 residues long. The CDR3 region has the DNA TGTGCCAGCAGCTTAGACAGGGAGGGGACTGAAGCTTTCTTT. It encodes CASSLDREGTEAFF.

J is TRBJ2-1 and V is TRBV6-6; 7 bases line up with TRBD2. V shed 6 bases, J shed 5 bases, and the junction held 10 bases outside the gene matches. This CDR3 is 15 amino acids long. The germline V gene encodes CDR1 MNHNY and CDR2 SVGAGI (reference sequence). The CDR3 region has the DNA TGTGCCAGCAGGCCCACCGGGACTACCAACAATGAGCAGTTCTTC. Translating it yields CASRPTGTTNNEQFF.

This clone was observed once. This chain joins TRBV30 and TRBJ1-3; 8 positions match TRBD1. V lost 0 bases to trimming and J lost 7 bases; unmatched junction nucleotides: 5. The CDR3 extends over 14 amino acids. CDR1 is GTSNPN, CDR2 SVGIG, per germline (reference sequence). The CDR3 protein is CAWSVQGARNTIYF. The CDR3 DNA is TGTGCCTGGAGTGTCCAGGGGGCGCGGAACACCATATATTTT.

CDR3 loop: CASSTRTGKTYEQYF. The CDR3 DNA follows: TGTGCCAGCAGCACCCGGACAGGTAAAACCTACGAGCAGTACTTC. This rearrangement joins TRBV13 to TRBJ2-7, with TRBD1 matching 7 bases. CDR3 length: 15 residues. The germline V gene has CDR1 PRHDT and CDR2 FYEKMQ (reference sequence). V was pared by 5 bases and J by 2 bases, with 9 bases of the junction left unmatched.

The chain recombines TRBV5-6 with TRBJ1-1; D is unclear. The CDR3 totals 14 residues. Germline CDR1 reads SGHDT; CDR2 reads YYEEEE. With 0 bases removed from V and 1 base from J, the gap between germline ends came to 7 bases. DNA of the CDR3: TGTGCCAGCAGCTTGGTAACAGAGAACACTGAAGCTTTCTTT. Its protein is CASSLVTENTEAFF.

The chain is built from TRBV7-9 and TRBJ1-6, with D perhaps matching TRBD1 (6 bases). Germline V CDR1 and CDR2: SEHNR, FQNEAQ (reference sequence). V was shortened by 8 bases and J by 8 bases, with 10 bases between the two germline ends. The CDR3 contains 12 residues. The CDR3 protein is CASGEGDSPLHF. The CDR3 region has the DNA TGTGCCAGCGGCGAGGGGGATTCACCCCTCCACTTT.

This clone was seen more than once but under ten times. The V gene is TRBV5-1, the J gene TRBJ1-4; TRBD1 aligns across 10 bases. Germline loops: CDR1 SGHRS, CDR2 YFSETQ. J gave up 6 bases and V 3 bases, and 5 bases lay outside the gene matches. CDR3 length: 15 residues. The CDR3 nucleotides are TGCGCCAGCAGCTCCCCCGGACAGGGGGATGAAAAACTGTTTTTT. This sequence encodes CASSSPGQGDEKLFF.

V and J are TRBV5-1 and TRBJ1-1; 9 bases match TRBD1. CDR3 size: 15 residues. Germline values: CDR1 SGHRS, CDR2 YFSETQ. Losses at the gene ends were 1 base for V and 3 bases for J; bases not matched to a gene: 4. CDR3 sequence: CASSLTGGLYTEAFF. Here the CDR3 DNA reads TGCGCCAGCAGCTTGACAGGGGGCTTGTACACTGAAGCTTTCTTT.

The V and J genes are TRBV4-1 and TRBJ1-1, with no clear D. This CDR3 has 12 amino acids. Trimming took 6 bases from V and 8 from J, leaving 13 bases between them. Looked up from germline, CDR1 is MGHRA and CDR2 is YSYEKL. The CDR3, as DNA: TGCGCCAGCAGTCCCCGTTATCCGGAAGCTTTCTTT. This gives the protein CASSPRYPEAFF.

This sequence joins TRBV30 and TRBJ1-1; D unresolved. Germline-derived CDR1 and CDR2 are GTSNPN and SVGIG (reference sequence). V gave up 1 base and J gave up 1 base, with 19 bases separating them. CDR3 length equals 17 residues. Here the CDR3 DNA reads TGTGCCTGGAGTGGACGGAGGCTCTCGAAGCCGAACACTGAAGCTTTCTTT. This codes for CAWSGRRLSKPNTEAFF.

The CDR3 bases are TGTGCCAGCAAGGAGGAAAGGAGCTCCTACGAGCAGTACTTC. Translation: CASKEERSSYEQYF. This chain links TRBV6-1 with TRBJ2-5; D perhaps matches TRBD2 (5 bases). The J call could be wrong; TRBJ2-7 is a better fit for the DNA end. Germline values: CDR1 MNHNS, CDR2 SASEGT. The length of the CDR3 is 14 residues.

The chain carries TRBV4-1 and TRBJ1-3, with TRBD1 identical over 7 bases. Trimming at V came to 3 bases and at J to 0 bases, leaving 11 bases not matched to a gene. Germline V lookup: CDR1 MGHRA, CDR2 YSYEKL. The CDR3 covers 18 residues. As DNA, the CDR3 is TGCGCCAGCAGCCAGGGGGTGAGGGGGCGGAGCTCTGGAAACACCATATATTTT. The encoded protein is CASSQGVRGRSSGNTIYF.

This clone was picked up a small number of times. This chain joins TRBV29-1 and TRBJ2-7; weak D call: TRBD1 (5 bases). V was shortened by 6 bases and J by 6 bases, with 12 bases between the two germline ends. The CDR3 is 11 residues long. From germline, CDR1 is SQVTM and CDR2 ANQGSEA. The CDR3 here is CSVDGQGEQYF. The CDR3 DNA sequence: TGCAGCGTGGACGGACAAGGCGAGCAGTACTTC.

The V call is TRBV19, the J call TRBJ2-4; 7 nucleotides match TRBD1. Germline values: CDR1 LNHDA, CDR2 SQIVND (reference sequence). Trimming cost V 4 bases and J 1 base; bases outside gene matches: 7. The CDR3 loop spans 16 amino acids. CDR3: CASSTSGTVAKNIQYF. The CDR3 DNA is TGTGCCAGTAGTACTTCAGGGACAGTCGCCAAAAACATTCAGTACTTC.

The J gene is TRBJ1-2, the V gene TRBV29-1; D may be TRBD1 (6 bases). Germline V gene data show CDR1 as SQVTM and CDR2 as ANQGSEA. The CDR3 loop spans 11 amino acids. Trimming removed 5 bases from V and 6 bases from J, with 10 bases in between. The CDR3 here is CSVPSGDGYTF. Here the CDR3 DNA reads TGCAGCGTTCCCTCAGGGGATGGCTACACCTTC.

This chain uses TRBV12-5 with TRBJ2-5; 13 bases are a match to TRBD2. Per germline, CDR1 LGHNT and CDR2 FRNRAP. The CDR3 runs 16 residues. Losses at the gene ends were 5 bases for V and 1 base for J; bases not matched to a gene: 4. The CDR3 DNA reads TGTGCTAGTGGTCAGGGACTAGCGGGGACCCAAGAGACCCAGTACTTC. Encoded protein: CASGQGLAGTQETQYF.

The chain carries TRBV7-8 and TRBJ2-7, with 7 bases aligning to TRBD1. V lost 2 bases to trimming and J lost 5 bases; unmatched junction nucleotides: 3. This CDR3 has 13 residues. In germline, CDR1 is SGHVS, CDR2 FQNEAQ. The CDR3 nucleotides read TGTGCCAGCAGCTTAAACAGGGGCAACGAGCAGTACTTC. This encodes CASSLNRGNEQYF.

This sequence joins TRBV14 and TRBJ1-1; D unclear. Germline V gene sequence: CDR1 SGHDN, CDR2 FVKESK. V lost 1 base and J lost 1, with 4 bases in between. The CDR3 runs to 13 residues. The CDR3 DNA sequence: TGTGCCAGCAGCCAAGTGAGGAACACTGAAGCTTTCTTT. Translation: CASSQVRNTEAFF.

The gene calls are TRBV5-1 and TRBJ1-2; 7 nucleotides align to TRBD1. Trimming at V came to 4 bases and at J to 4 bases, leaving 4 bases not matched to a gene. Germline-derived CDR1 and CDR2 are SGHRS and YFSETQ. This CDR3 is 13 amino acids long. The CDR3 sequence: CASSQGQTYGYTF. The CDR3 coding sequence is TGCGCCAGCAGCCAGGGACAGACCTATGGCTACACCTTC.

The chain carries TRBV4-1 and TRBJ1-2; D uncertain. This CDR3 is 13 amino acids long. V lost 1 base and J 7 bases, leaving 10 bases between the germline ends. Germline V CDR1 and CDR2: MGHRA, YSYEKL. The CDR3 sequence: CASSQGTGGGYTF. The CDR3 DNA sequence: TGCGCCAGCAGCCAAGGGACCGGAGGTGGCTACACCTTC.

This clone has only a few counts. The V call is TRBV29-1, the J call TRBJ1-2; 8 bases are a match to TRBD1. Germline CDR1 is SQVTM and CDR2 is ANQGSEA. The CDR3 totals 15 residues. V was pared by 5 bases and J by 8 bases, with 16 bases of the junction left unmatched. The DNA for the CDR3 is TGCAGCGTTTCCCCACGACCAACAGGGGGATGGGGCTACACCTTC. It encodes CSVSPRPTGGWGYTF. Drawing the rest from reference TRBV29-1 and TRBJ1-2, the complete variable domain is SAVISQKPSRDICQRGTSLTIQCQVDSQVTMMFWYRQQPGQSLTLIATANQGSEATYESGFVIDKFPISRPNLTFSTLTVSNMSPEDSSIYLCSVSPRPTGGWGYTFGSGTRLTVV.

The rearrangement uses TRBV4-2 and TRBJ2-7; 15 bases align to TRBD2. The CDR3 totals 15 residues. The V gene end was trimmed by 5 bases and the J gene end by 3 bases; junction bases not matched to a gene: 2. CDR1 and CDR2 (germline): LGHNA, YNFKEQ. CDR3 nucleotides: TGTGCCAGCAGCAGGACTAGCGGGGGGGACTACGAGCAGTACTTC. It translates to CASSRTSGGDYEQYF.

The chain employs TRBV11-3 and TRBJ1-1, with D perhaps TRBD1 (6 bases). Germline V gives CDR1 SGHNT, CDR2 YENEEA. The CDR3 covers 14 residues. The V end lost 6 bases, the J end lost 4 bases, and 15 bases lay between the germline ends. CDR3 residues: CASSYSRRGTEAFF. The CDR3 DNA reads TGTGCCAGCAGTTACAGTCGCAGGGGCACTGAAGCTTTCTTT.

This clone showed up just once. V and J are TRBV5-6 and TRBJ1-2; no definite D call. The germline V gene has CDR1 SGHDT and CDR2 YYEEEE. Trimming removed 7 bases at V and 4 bases at J, with 8 bases between. CDR3 length equals 11 residues. The DNA of the CDR3 is TGTGCCAGCCGAGGTAGCTATGGCTACACCTTC. It is translated as CASRGSYGYTF.

The J gene is TRBJ2-3, the V gene TRBV13; 9 bases are shared with TRBD2. This CDR3 is built from 16 residues. J lost 4 bases, V lost 4 bases, and 9 bases had no gene match. In germline, CDR1 is PRHDT, CDR2 FYEKMQ (reference sequence). CDR3 amino acids: CASSYPRGGRPDTQYF. CDR3 nucleotide sequence: TGTGCCAGCAGCTACCCGCGGGGGGGCCGGCCAGATACGCAGTATTTT.

The genes are TRBV4-1 and TRBJ2-1, with 8 bases that match TRBD2. The junction had 7 bases not matched to a gene; V was cut back by 2 bases and J by 7 bases. The CDR3 is made up of 15 amino acids. Germline CDR1 reads MGHRA; CDR2 reads YSYEKL. The CDR3 loop is CASSQYSGVENEQFF. The CDR3 DNA reads TGCGCCAGCAGCCAATATAGCGGGGTAGAAAATGAGCAGTTCTTC.

CDR3 loop: CASSRPGFDSYNEQFF. The CDR3 nucleotides read TGTGCCAGCAGCCGTCCAGGGTTCGACTCCTACAATGAGCAGTTCTTC. The rearrangement uses TRBV7-6 and TRBJ2-1; possible D gene TRBD1, 5 bases. Per germline, CDR1 SGHVS and CDR2 FNYEAQ. V was cut by 5 bases and J by 0 bases, with 14 bases left in between. This CDR3 has 16 amino acids.

The chain uses TRBV30 and TRBJ1-4; D uncertain. The ends were cut back, 6 bases at V and 0 bases at J, with 11 bases in the middle. The CDR3 has 14 residues. Germline V lookup: CDR1 GTSNPN, CDR2 SVGIG (reference sequence). The CDR3 DNA reads as TGTGCCTGCCCGGGTCCCGCAACTAATGAAAAACTGTTTTTT. Translation: CACPGPATNEKLFF.